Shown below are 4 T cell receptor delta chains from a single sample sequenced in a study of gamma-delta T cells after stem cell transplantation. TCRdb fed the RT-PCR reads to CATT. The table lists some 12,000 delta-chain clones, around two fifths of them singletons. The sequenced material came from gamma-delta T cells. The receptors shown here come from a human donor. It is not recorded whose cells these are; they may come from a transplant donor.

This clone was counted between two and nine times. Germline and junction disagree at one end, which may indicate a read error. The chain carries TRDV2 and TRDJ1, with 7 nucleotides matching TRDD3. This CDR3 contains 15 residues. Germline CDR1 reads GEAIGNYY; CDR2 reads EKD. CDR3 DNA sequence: TGTGCCTGTGACAGATCGTACTGGGGCACCAATAAACTCACCTTT. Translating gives CACDRSYWGTNKLTF.

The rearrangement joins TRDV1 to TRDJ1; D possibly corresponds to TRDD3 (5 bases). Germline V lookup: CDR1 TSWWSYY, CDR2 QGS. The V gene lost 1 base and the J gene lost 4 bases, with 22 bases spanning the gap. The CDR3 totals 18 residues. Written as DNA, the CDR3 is TGTGCTCTTGGGGAACCTCGCCGGGGACCCCCTAACGGCGATAAACTCATCTTT. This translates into CALGEPRRGPPNGDKLIF.

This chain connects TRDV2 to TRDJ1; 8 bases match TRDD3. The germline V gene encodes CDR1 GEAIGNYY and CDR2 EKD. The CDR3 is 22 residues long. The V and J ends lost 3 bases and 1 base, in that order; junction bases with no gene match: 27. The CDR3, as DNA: TGTGCCTGTGACCCAACTTCCAACGAGGGATACGGGGATGGAGGATGCACCGATAAACTCATCTTT. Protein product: CACDPTSNEGYGDGGCTDKLIF.

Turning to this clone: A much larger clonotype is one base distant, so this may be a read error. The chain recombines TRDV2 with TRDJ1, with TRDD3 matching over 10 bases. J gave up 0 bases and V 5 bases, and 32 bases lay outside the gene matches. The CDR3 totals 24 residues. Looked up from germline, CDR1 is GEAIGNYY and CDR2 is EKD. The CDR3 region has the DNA TGTGCCTGTGGCCCCCCCTTTCCGCCGATAATGGGGGATACAAGGGGGTTGTACACCGATAAACTCATCTTT. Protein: CACGPPFPPIMGDTRGLYTDKLIF.